This passage covers 9 T cell receptor beta chains from one sample sequenced in a study of beta chain features in type 1 diabetes listed by TCRdb under 2018. Libraries were prepared through the immunoSEQ multiplex PCR assay. All of the isolated RNA was reverse transcribed with the High Capacity cDNA Reverse Transcription Kit, so expressed TCRB transcripts were sequenced. TCRdb stores this immuneACCESS table with in-frame sequences only. Part of the clones is absent; in the studies checked, under half of the shortfall reflects unresolved V genes, and no reason is known for the rest. The sample contains hundreds of thousands of clones, over 10% of them found a single time. The ten top clones hold over 0.04% of the sample. The sample was naive CD4+ T cells from blood. The cell subset or site label of this sample denotes: true naive CD4+ T cells. These receptors were collected from a woman between 18 and 30 years old in good health.

The rearrangement links TRBV19 to TRBJ2-7; 11 positions match TRBD1. The junction had 3 bases not matched to a gene; V was cut back by 5 bases and J by 6 bases. Germline assignment: CDR1 LNHDA and CDR2 SQIVND (reference sequence). The CDR3 is 13 amino acids. The CDR3 is CASSGDRGSEQYF. The CDR3 coding sequence is TGTGCCAGTAGTGGGGACAGGGGGTCCGAGCAGTACTTC.

This clone was detected only a few times. The chain joins TRBV5-1 to TRBJ2-1; D could derive from TRBD1 or TRBD2 (6 bases each). The CDR3 loop spans 16 amino acids. V dropped 2 bases and J dropped 0 bases, with 12 bases sitting between them. Germline assignment: CDR1 SGHRS and CDR2 YFSETQ. This CDR3 reads CASSFRGLSSYNEQFF. Here the CDR3 DNA reads TGCGCCAGCAGCTTCCGGGGGCTGAGCTCCTACAATGAGCAGTTCTTC.

This clone turned up a few times. The CDR3 sequence is CASSLGTNSGTQYF. CDR3 in DNA: TGTGCCAGCAGCTTGGGAACTAACTCGGGGACCCAGTACTTC. The V gene is TRBV9, the J gene TRBJ2-5; no definite D call. Germline CDR1 SGDLS, CDR2 YYNGEE. Trimming shortened V by 4 bases and J by 7 bases, and 17 bases separated the two germline ends. This CDR3 contains 14 residues.

This chain connects TRBV6-6 to TRBJ2-1, with no clear D. Trimming removed 11 bases from V and 5 bases from J, with 10 bases in between. The germline V gene has CDR1 MNHNY and CDR2 SVGAGI (reference sequence). The length of the CDR3 is 11 residues. The CDR3 DNA reads TGTGCCGGTCGAGCAAACAATGAGCAGTTCTTC. This gives the protein CAGRANNEQFF.

The rearrangement joins TRBV14 to TRBJ2-3, with D maybe TRBD2 (6 bases). The V gene's germline CDR1 is SGHDN and CDR2 FVKESK. Trimming took off 3 bases at V and 0 bases at J, with 13 bases between the two ends. The CDR3 runs to 16 residues. CDR3 nucleotides: TGTGCCAGCAGCCAGCGGGACTTCTATAGCACAGATACGCAGTATTTT. Its translation: CASSQRDFYSTDTQYF.

V is TRBV5-6 and J is TRBJ1-2; 10 positions match TRBD1. The germline V gene encodes CDR1 SGHDT and CDR2 YYEEEE. Losses at the gene ends were 4 bases for V and 8 bases for J; bases not matched to a gene: 8. The CDR3 has 14 amino acids. The CDR3 sequence is CASSDRGLPVGYTF. In nucleotides, the CDR3 is TGTGCCAGCAGCGACAGGGGGCTCCCTGTGGGCTACACCTTC. Together with reference TRBV5-6 and TRBJ1-2, the CDR3 gives the full variable domain: DAGVTQSPTHLIKTRGQQVTLRCSPKSGHDTVSWYQQALGQGPQFIFQYYEEEERQRGNFPDRFSGHQFPNYSSELNVNALLLGDSALYLCASSDRGLPVGYTFGSGTRLTVV.

This clone was counted only a few times. The chain joins TRBV28 to TRBJ2-3; D unclear. V was cut by 7 bases and J by 0 bases, with 5 bases left in between. The CDR3 sequence is 12 residues long. Germline CDR1 reads MDHEN; CDR2 reads SYDVKM. The CDR3 spells CASTISTDTQYF. DNA for the CDR3: TGTGCCAGCACCATAAGCACAGATACGCAGTATTTT.

The V call is TRBV5-4, the J call TRBJ1-1; D remains unclear. V was pared by 5 bases and J by 1 base, with 12 bases between. The germline gives CDR1 SGHNT, CDR2 YYREEE (reference sequence). There are 14 residues in the CDR3. The chain's CDR3 is CASSLRITNTEAFF. CDR3 DNA: TGTGCCAGCAGTCTCAGGATTACGAACACTGAAGCTTTCTTT.

The chain has TRBV7-9 and TRBJ2-4; D might be TRBD1 (5 bases). The V and J ends lost 4 bases and 2 bases respectively, with 12 bases between them. Germline loops: CDR1 SEHNR, CDR2 FQNEAQ (reference sequence). The CDR3 totals 15 residues. The CDR3 nucleotides read TGTGCCAGCAGCTCGGCAGGGTTTACCAAAAACATTCAGTACTTC. Encoded protein: CASSSAGFTKNIQYF.